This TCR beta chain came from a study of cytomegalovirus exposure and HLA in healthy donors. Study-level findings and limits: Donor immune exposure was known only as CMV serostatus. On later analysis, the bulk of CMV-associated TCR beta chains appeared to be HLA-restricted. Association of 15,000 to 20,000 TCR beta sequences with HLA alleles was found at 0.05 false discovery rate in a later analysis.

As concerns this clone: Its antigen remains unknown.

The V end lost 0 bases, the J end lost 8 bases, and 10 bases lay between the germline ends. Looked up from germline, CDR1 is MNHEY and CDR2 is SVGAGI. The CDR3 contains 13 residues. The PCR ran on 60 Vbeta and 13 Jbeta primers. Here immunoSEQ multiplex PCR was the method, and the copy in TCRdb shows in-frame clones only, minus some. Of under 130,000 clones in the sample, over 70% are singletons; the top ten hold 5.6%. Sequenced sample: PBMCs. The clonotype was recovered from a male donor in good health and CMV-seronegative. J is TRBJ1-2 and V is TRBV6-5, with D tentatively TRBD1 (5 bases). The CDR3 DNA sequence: TGTGCCAGCAGTTACTCAGGACAATACGGCTACACCTTC. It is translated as CASSYSGQYGYTF.